This T cell receptor beta chain was recovered during a study of CD8 T cells in ankylosing spondylitis (TCRdb year 2017). Context from the whole study: T cell receptor beta repertoires were profiled in healthy donors and ankylosing spondylitis patients so that disease-linked TCR variants could be found. The full study cohort comprised about 25 ankylosing spondylitis patients and some 110 healthy donors. Peripheral blood was sampled, and synovial fluid was additionally collected from ankylosing spondylitis patients.

Here is what the overall study found, with its caveats: The disease-linked clones showed a CD8+ phenotype and occurred at relatively low frequencies in peripheral blood. According to the report, matched synovial fluid samples from ankylosing spondylitis patients were significantly enriched for the disease-linked clones. Some motif variants were previously reported in synovial fluid and blood of reactive arthritis patients, suggesting common disease-initiation mechanisms. Blood from ankylosing spondylitis patients appeared to be characterized by a TCR beta motif composed of eight highly homologous amino acid variants.

Instrument on record: Illumina HiSeq 2500. Quantitative 5'-RACE with molecular barcodes was used to prepare TCR beta libraries. The paper's data handling went like this. To identify disease-linked TCR variants, a new computational method was used, one built on a probabilistic model of VDJ rearrangement. In-frame beta chains were kept once TCRdb had trimmed the public reads at Q25 with fastp and called clones with MiXCR. Each record represents a unique CDR3 protein, reported with the most common genes and DNA among its rows. These V and J calls originate from TCRdb's pipeline instead of the authors' own analysis. This sample comprises 150,000 to 200,000 distinct CDR3 sequences, about 20% of them detected only once. In total, the top ten clones hold approximately 4.3% of the sample. The germline V gene (reference sequence) yields DFQATT for CDR1 and SNEGSKA for CDR2. The CDR3 holds 14 amino acids from the cysteine to the phenylalanine. Only the CDR3 region is kept as DNA, spanning 42 bases read in frame from base 1. V is clipped by 3 bases and J by 12 bases, and the sequence between their germline boundaries is 22 bases long.

This clonotype has ten or more counts. Its antigen has not been determined. Base qualities are not provided; no much larger clone lies one nucleotide away. The sample taken for sequencing was blood, either unsorted or a sorted T cell fraction (not recorded which). The source is a male donor aged 5 to 30 with ankylosing spondylitis or in good health (not recorded which). Donor details come from another sample of the same person, matched by shared clones. The chain is encoded by TRBV20-1 joined to TRBJ2-3, with the D gene possibly TRBD1 or TRBD2, each one fitting 7 bases. CDR3 region: CSASRTGGGGGQYF. DNA sequence: TGCAGTGCTAGCAGGACCGGAGGGGGAGGGGGCCAGTATTTT.